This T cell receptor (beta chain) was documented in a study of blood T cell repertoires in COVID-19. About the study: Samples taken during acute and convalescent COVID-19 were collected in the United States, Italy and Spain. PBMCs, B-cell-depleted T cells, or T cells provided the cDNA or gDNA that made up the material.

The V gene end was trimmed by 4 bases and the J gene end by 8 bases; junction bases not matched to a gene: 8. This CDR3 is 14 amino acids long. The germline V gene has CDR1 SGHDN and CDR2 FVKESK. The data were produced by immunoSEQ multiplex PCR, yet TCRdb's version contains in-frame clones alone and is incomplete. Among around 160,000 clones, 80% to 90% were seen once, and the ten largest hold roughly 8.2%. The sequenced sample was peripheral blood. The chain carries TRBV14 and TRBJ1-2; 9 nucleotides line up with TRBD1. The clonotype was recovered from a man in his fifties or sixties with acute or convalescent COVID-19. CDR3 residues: CASSRGTGSWGYTF. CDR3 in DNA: TGTGCCAGCAGCCGGGGGACAGGGAGTTGGGGCTACACCTTC.